What follows describes a single TCR beta chain. Then a second PCR, running roughly 7 to 11 cycles, was carried out with a sample-barcoded 5' primer and a J-beta primer mix. TCRdb reprocessed the 5' RACE reads with MiXCR, giving one entry per CDR3 protein. The sample holds roughly 800,000 distinct CDR3 sequences, approximately 25% seen once. The data derive from a study of blood T cells in healthy people across ages. The CDR3 has 15 residues. Germline trimming cut 0 bases from V and 7 bases from J; bases unmatched to any gene: 12. Germline CDR1 DFQATT, CDR2 SNEGSKA (reference sequence). The data also belong to a second study, concerning T cells of mothers and their children.

The sample comprised blood. The source is a boy younger than 18 in good health. The V and J genes are TRBV20-1 and TRBJ2-7; 7 nucleotides align to TRBD1. The CDR3 DNA reads TGCAGTGCTAGAGAGGCGAGACAGGGAAACCCTGAGCAGTACTTC. This encodes CSAREARQGNPEQYF.